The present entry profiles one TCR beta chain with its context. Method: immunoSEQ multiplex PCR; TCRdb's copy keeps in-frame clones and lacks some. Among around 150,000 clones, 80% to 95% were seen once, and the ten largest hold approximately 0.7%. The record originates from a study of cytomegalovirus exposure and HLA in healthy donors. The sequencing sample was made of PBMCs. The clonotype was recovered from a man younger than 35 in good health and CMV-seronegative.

The CDR3 is CSVESERWVHNEQFF. DNA of the CDR3: TGCAGCGTTGAATCGGAGAGGTGGGTCCACAATGAGCAGTTCTTC. The J gene is TRBJ2-1, the V gene TRBV29-1, with D hard to call. Trimming took off 2 bases at V and 5 bases at J, with 16 bases between the two ends. This CDR3 comprises 15 residues. Germline CDR1 is SQVTM and CDR2 is ANQGSEA.